This passage covers 21 T cell receptor beta chains from one sample sequenced in a study of T cells in Graves' hyperthyroidism and ophthalmopathy. RNA transcripts gave rise to amplified TCR beta CDR3 regions. TCR CDR3 underwent first-round RT-PCR with the HTBI primer set. Via MiXCR, TCRdb re-called the multiplex PCR reads, giving one row per CDR3 protein. The data hold roughly 650,000 distinct CDR3 sequences, with about 16% observed a single time. The sequenced sample was blood. The receptor set was obtained from a woman between 40 and 55 years old with Graves' ophthalmopathy.

This clonotype was observed many times. The chain couples TRBV6-5 to TRBJ2-5; possible D gene TRBD2, 6 bases. The CDR3 sequence is 14 residues long. Trimming took off 2 bases at V and 4 bases at J, with 11 bases between the two ends. Germline V gene lookup returns CDR1 MNHEY and CDR2 SVGAGI. The CDR3 spells CASSYGRRGETQYF. In nucleotides, the CDR3 is TGTGCCAGCAGTTACGGCAGGAGGGGAGAGACCCAGTACTTC.

The table lists this clonotype with many counts. The chain employs TRBV18 and TRBJ2-5; possibly TRBD1 for D (5 bases). The germline V gene has CDR1 KGHSH and CDR2 LQKENI. The CDR3 loop spans 15 amino acids. Trimming shortened V by 2 bases and J by 2 bases, and 12 bases separated the two germline ends. The CDR3 DNA is TGTGCCAGCTCACCAATCTGGACACAGCAAGAGACCCAGTACTTC. Translated, it gives CASSPIWTQQETQYF.

This clonotype was seen more than once but under ten times. The chain combines TRBV5-5 with TRBJ2-1; 10 nucleotides agree with TRBD2. V was pared by 2 bases and J by 2 bases, with 7 bases of the junction left unmatched. Germline CDR1 reads SGHKS; CDR2 reads YYEKEE (reference sequence). The CDR3 consists of 17 residues. The CDR3: CASSFIAGGGPYNEQFF. The CDR3 DNA sequence: TGTGCCAGCAGCTTCATAGCGGGAGGCGGCCCCTACAATGAGCAGTTCTTC. Full variable domain (remainder filled in from reference TRBV5-5 and TRBJ2-1): DAGVTQSPTHLIKTRGQQVTLRCSPISGHKSVSWYQQVLGQGPQFIFQYYEKEERGRGNFPDRFSARQFPNYSSELNVNALLLGDSALYLCASSFIAGGGPYNEQFFGPGTRLTVL.

This chain joins TRBV6-1 and TRBJ1-3, with D perhaps TRBD1 (5 bases). V dropped 4 bases and J dropped 2 bases, with 9 bases sitting between them. Germline V lookup: CDR1 MNHNS, CDR2 SASEGT. The CDR3 extends over 14 amino acids. CDR3 DNA: TGTGCCAGCAGTGTTACAGGACCTGGAAACACCATATATTTT. As protein: CASSVTGPGNTIYF.

The CDR3 is CASSPGLGVNEQFF. The CDR3 DNA sequence: TGTGCCAGCAGTCCGGGACTAGGGGTGAATGAGCAGTTCTTC. V and J are TRBV12-3 or TRBV12-4 and TRBJ2-1; 8 positions agree with TRBD2. The CDR3 is 14 residues long. V dropped 5 bases and J dropped 7; count of bases not matched to a gene: 7.

This clonotype has more than one count but fewer than ten. The rearrangement links TRBV6-9 to TRBJ2-7; unclear D gene. V lost 3 bases, J lost 6 bases, and 15 bases lay in between. The length of the CDR3 is 14 residues. Germline V gene lookup returns CDR1 MNHGY and CDR2 SVAAGI. The CDR3 DNA reads as TGTGCCAGCAGTTACAACTTGCGACCTCCCGAGCAGTACTTC. Its translation is CASSYNLRPPEQYF.

This clonotype was seen many times. The gene calls are TRBV12-3 or TRBV12-4 and TRBJ2-5; D unresolved. The ends were cut back, 5 bases at V and 5 bases at J, with 18 bases in the middle. There are 15 residues in the CDR3. The CDR3 coding sequence is TGTGCCAGCAGTCCCCGGGCAGCCCAAGGGGAGACCCAGTACTTC. Translating it yields CASSPRAAQGETQYF.

About this clonotype: At one of its ends the junction is not consistent with the germline gene, which may arise from a read error. The chain employs TRBV11-2 and TRBJ2-1; D may correspond to TRBD1 or TRBD2 (5 bases each). Germline CDR1 SGHAT, CDR2 FQNNGV. This CDR3 is built from 15 residues. CDR3 bases: TGTGCCAGCAGCTTCTCAGGGAGCTCCTACAGTGAGCAGTTCTTC. As protein: CASSFSGSSYSEQFF.

This clonotype was detected only a few times. This chain links TRBV20-1 with TRBJ1-3; the D is unclear. Trimming removed 4 bases at V and 0 bases at J, with 16 bases between. The CDR3 is 16 amino acids. Germline CDR1 and CDR2: DFQATT and SNEGSKA (reference sequence). The CDR3, as DNA: TGCAGTGCTACGAAAGAGGGCACGACCTCTGGAAACACCATATATTTT. Translation: CSATKEGTTSGNTIYF.

This clonotype was picked up many times. The V and J genes are TRBV15 and TRBJ2-7; 8 positions agree with TRBD1. There are 15 residues in the CDR3. The germline V gene has CDR1 LNHNV and CDR2 YYDKDF (reference sequence). V was clipped by 0 bases and J by 5 bases; unmatched bases: 6. The CDR3, as DNA: TGTGCCACCAGCAGAGATCTCGGACAGGGCGACGAGCAGTACTTC. Translation gives CATSRDLGQGDEQYF.

This clonotype appeared a few times. The genes are TRBV4-1 and TRBJ2-1, with TRBD2 matching 9 bases. This CDR3 region has 17 residues. The germline gives CDR1 MGHRA, CDR2 YSYEKL. Trimming took 1 base from V and 5 from J; bases not matched to a gene: 9. The CDR3 is CASSQASGKTLNNEQFF. CDR3 nucleotides: TGCGCCAGCAGCCAAGCTAGCGGGAAAACCTTAAACAATGAGCAGTTCTTC.

The sample holds many counts of this clonotype. The genes are TRBV11-2 and TRBJ1-2, with D tentatively TRBD1 (6 bases). Per the germline V gene, CDR1 is SGHAT and CDR2 is FQNNGV. The CDR3 has 13 residues. V was clipped by 4 bases and J by 8 bases, with 14 bases between them. CDR3: CASSSLGARGYTF. CDR3 bases: TGTGCCAGCAGCTCCCTGGGGGCACGCGGCTACACCTTC.

This clonotype appeared a few times. The J gene is TRBJ2-3, the V gene TRBV15; 13 bases map to TRBD2. V shed 0 bases, J shed 4 bases, and the junction held 4 bases outside the gene matches. CDR3 length: 17 amino acids. Germline values: CDR1 LNHNV, CDR2 YYDKDF (reference sequence). The DNA for the CDR3 is TGTGCCACCAGCAGAGAGAGACTAGCGGGGGGACCAGATACGCAGTATTTT. Protein sequence: CATSRERLAGGPDTQYF.

There are many counts of this clonotype. J is TRBJ1-1 and V is TRBV6-5, with D possibly TRBD1 on 6 matching bases. The length of the CDR3 is 15 residues. Germline CDR1 is MNHEY and CDR2 is SVGAGI. V was shortened by 0 bases and J by 1 base, with 9 bases between the two germline ends. The CDR3 sequence is CASSYSGHPNTEAFF. The CDR3 region has the DNA TGTGCCAGCAGTTACTCGGGACATCCGAACACTGAAGCTTTCTTT.

There are many counts of this clonotype. The chain combines TRBV2 with TRBJ2-1; 10 nucleotides align to TRBD2. Germline V CDR1 and CDR2: SNHLY, FYNNEI. The CDR3 is 15 residues long. V shed 7 bases, J shed 8 bases, and the junction held 11 bases outside the gene matches. CDR3 nucleotide sequence: TGTGCCAGCATTGGTGTCCTAGCGGGAGACTATGAGCAGTTCTTC. Amino acid sequence: CASIGVLAGDYEQFF.

At least ten counts were recorded for this clonotype. This chain connects TRBV7-9 to TRBJ1-1, with 8 bases fitting TRBD1. This CDR3 region has 15 residues. Germline CDR1 and CDR2: SEHNR and FQNEAQ (reference sequence). V shed 4 bases and J 4 bases; nucleotides not matched to a gene: 8. CDR3 in amino acids: CASSSETGARTEAFF. The CDR3, as DNA: TGTGCCAGCAGCTCCGAGACAGGGGCCCGCACTGAAGCTTTCTTT.

The V call is TRBV2, the J call TRBJ2-5, with 11 bases that match TRBD2. J lost 5 bases, V lost 5 bases, and 7 bases had no gene match. Germline CDR1 reads SNHLY; CDR2 reads FYNNEI. The CDR3 covers 15 residues. CDR3 bases: TGTGCCAGCAGTCTTAGCGGGGGGGCCATGGAGACCCAGTACTTC. Translated: CASSLSGGAMETQYF.

The chain recombines TRBV28 with TRBJ2-6; D gene unclear. The CDR3 is made up of 15 amino acids. Trimming took off 1 base at V and 3 bases at J, with 7 bases between the two ends. Germline lookup yields CDR1 MDHEN and CDR2 SYDVKM. The CDR3 is CASSLSGFGANVLTF. Written as DNA, the CDR3 is TGTGCCAGCAGTTTATCCGGCTTTGGGGCCAACGTCCTGACTTTC.

The rearrangement joins TRBV28 to TRBJ2-7; D is perhaps TRBD1 (6 bases). The CDR3 runs to 12 residues. V dropped 8 bases and J dropped 3 bases, with 11 bases sitting between them. Germline V gives CDR1 MDHEN, CDR2 SYDVKM. The CDR3 DNA follows: TGTGCCAGCGGGGACAAAAGCTACGAGCAGTACTTC. This gives the protein CASGDKSYEQYF.

The chain links TRBV7-2 to TRBJ2-7; D is perhaps TRBD1 or TRBD2 (5 bases each). CDR3 length: 15 residues. Trimming removed 3 bases from V and 4 bases from J, with 16 bases in between. CDR1 is SGHTA and CDR2 is FQGNSA in the germline V gene. In DNA form, the CDR3 reads TGTGCCAGCAGCTTCTCTTCCGGGACCGTTTACGAGCAGTACTTC. Its protein is CASSFSSGTVYEQYF.

The rearrangement joins TRBV29-1 to TRBJ1-1; D is unresolved. This CDR3 is 12 amino acids long. Germline V lookup: CDR1 SQVTM, CDR2 ANQGSEA. Trimming shortened V by 3 bases and J by 1 base, and 6 bases separated the two germline ends. CDR3 DNA: TGCAGCGTTGATTGGGGGAACACTGAAGCTTTCTTT. This encodes CSVDWGNTEAFF.